Reported below is one TCR beta chain. What was amplified from RNA transcripts were TCR beta CDR3 regions. HTBI primers were used for first-round RT-PCR of the TCR CDR3. TCRdb ran MiXCR on the multiplex PCR reads and lists one entry per CDR3 protein. The table shows approximately 400,000 distinct CDR3 sequences, with 14% to 15% occurring only once. The sample belongs to a study of T cells in Graves' hyperthyroidism and ophthalmopathy. Study-level information: Pretreatment peripheral blood was obtained at initial diagnosis.

Germline loops: CDR1 SQVTM, CDR2 ANQGSEA. Trimming cost V 7 bases and J 2 bases, with 9 bases left between them. The CDR3 is 12 residues long. Exclusion followed for patients with uncontrolled infection, other autoimmune disease, pregnancy or lactation. This rearrangement joins TRBV29-1 to TRBJ1-3; no firm D call. This TCR derives from a woman under 40 with Graves' hyperthyroidism. Sequenced input: blood. The CDR3 sequence is CSGRDPGNTIYF. The CDR3 nucleotides read TGCAGCGGGAGAGATCCTGGAAACACCATATATTTT. The whole variable domain, remainder taken from reference TRBV29-1 and TRBJ1-3, is SAVISQKPSRDICQRGTSLTIQCQVDSQVTMMFWYRQQPGQSLTLIATANQGSEATYESGFVIDKFPISRPNLTFSTLTVSNMSPEDSSIYLCSGRDPGNTIYFGEGSWLTVV.